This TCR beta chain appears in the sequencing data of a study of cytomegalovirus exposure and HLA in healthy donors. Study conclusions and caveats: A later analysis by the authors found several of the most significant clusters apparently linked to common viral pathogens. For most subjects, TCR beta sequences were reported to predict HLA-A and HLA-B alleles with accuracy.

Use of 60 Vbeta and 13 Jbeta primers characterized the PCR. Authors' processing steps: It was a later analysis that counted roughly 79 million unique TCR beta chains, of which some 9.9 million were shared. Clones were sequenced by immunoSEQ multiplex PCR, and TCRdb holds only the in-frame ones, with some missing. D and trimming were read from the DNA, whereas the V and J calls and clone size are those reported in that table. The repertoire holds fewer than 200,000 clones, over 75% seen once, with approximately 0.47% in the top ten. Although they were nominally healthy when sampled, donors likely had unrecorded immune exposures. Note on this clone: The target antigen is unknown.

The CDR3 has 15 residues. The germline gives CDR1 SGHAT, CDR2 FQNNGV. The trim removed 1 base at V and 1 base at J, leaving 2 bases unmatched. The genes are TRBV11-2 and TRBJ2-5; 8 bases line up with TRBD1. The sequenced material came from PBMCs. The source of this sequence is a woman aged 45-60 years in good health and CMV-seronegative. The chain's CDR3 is CASSLGDRFQETQYF. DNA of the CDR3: TGTGCCAGCAGCTTAGGGGACAGGTTCCAAGAGACCCAGTACTTC.